This T cell receptor (beta chain) was identified in a study of blood T cell repertoires in COVID-19. On the study more broadly: Acute and convalescent COVID-19 samples came from the United States, Italy and Spain.

Profiling relied on immunoSEQ multiplex PCR, and the TCRdb table lists in-frame clones only, not all of them. The table includes about 94,000 clones, about four fifths detected once. This receptor was obtained from a human donor in a cohort sampled during active COVID-19. Material: peripheral blood.

In nucleotides, the CDR3 is TGTGCCATGGGACAGGGGGCCGGAGAGCAGTACTTC. It is translated as CAMGQGAGEQYF. V gene TRBV2 combines with J gene TRBJ2-7; 12 nucleotides align to TRBD1. Germline V CDR1 and CDR2: SNHLY, FYNNEI. CDR3 length: 12 residues. Trimming cost V 10 bases and J 7 bases; bases outside gene matches: 5.